These 4 T cell receptor beta chains were all obtained from the same sample, sequenced in a study of immune evolution from preneoplasia to lung adenocarcinoma. Measured with immunoSEQ multiplex PCR; TCRdb has only the in-frame clones, and not every one. Among 9,500 or so clones listed, more than 75% were seen once. Material for sequencing was FFPE minimally invasive lung adenocarcinoma tissue. Receptors originate from a person between 70 and 80 years old with lung adenocarcinoma.

J is TRBJ2-5 and V is TRBV5-1; 7 bases agree with TRBD2. The CDR3 loop spans 15 amino acids. The trim removed 5 bases at V and 5 bases at J, leaving 12 bases unmatched. The germline V gene encodes CDR1 SGHRS and CDR2 YFSETQ. Here the CDR3 DNA reads TGCGCCAGCAGGATGGTGGGCGGGAGTTTCGAGACCCAGTACTTC. Amino acids: CASRMVGGSFETQYF.

With regard to this clone: Other DNA sequences in the sample encode the same CDR3. The rearrangement uses TRBV29-1 and TRBJ2-7, with 9 bases lining up with TRBD1. Germline assignment: CDR1 SQVTM and CDR2 ANQGSEA. CDR3 length: 15 residues. CDR3 nucleotide sequence: TGCAGTGTTATCCACAGGGGGCCGAGCTCCTACGAGCAGTACTTC. Its translation: CSVIHRGPSSYEQYF.

The gene calls are TRBV28 and TRBJ2-3; TRBD2 might be the D (5 bases). Germline CDR1 MDHEN, CDR2 SYDVKM. The CDR3 spans 14 residues. Trimming removed 3 bases at V and 1 base at J, with 8 bases between. This CDR3 is CASSFLLGTDTQYF. In nucleotides, the CDR3 is TGTGCCAGCAGTTTTTTACTAGGCACAGATACGCAGTATTTT.

The V gene is TRBV6-5, the J gene TRBJ1-4, with 7 nucleotides matching TRBD1. The ends lost 8 bases at V and 6 bases at J; junction bases unmatched: 9. The V gene's germline CDR1 is MNHEY and CDR2 SVGAGI. This CDR3 is 14 amino acids long. This CDR3 is CASREGAGDEKLFF. For the CDR3, the DNA is TGTGCCAGCCGCGAGGGGGCAGGTGATGAAAAACTGTTTTTT.